A selection of T cell receptor beta chains follows, all from one sample in a study of T cell responses to AZD1222 COVID-19 vaccine. Sequencing was performed with immunoSEQ multiplex PCR; in TCRdb, only in-frame clones are kept and a portion is missing. The repertoire holds about 100,000 clones, with around 87% as singletons. This material consisted of peripheral blood, taken 28 days after the second AZD1222 dose. These receptors came from an adult who received the AZD1222 COVID-19 vaccine. Each CDR3 is given with its conserved first and last residue. D genes are given only for firm matches. Clone sizes are given selectively: once, few, many, or a class where the clone is expanded.

d_gene	abundance	v_gene	j_gene	CDR3aa	CDR3nt
-	-	TRBV6-4	TRBJ2-1	CASSVLQGGEQFF	TGTGCCAGCAGTGTTCTACAGGGAGGTGAGCAGTTCTTC
-	-	TRBV28	TRBJ1-5	CASSPLGDSNQPQHF	TGTGCCAGCAGTCCTCTTGGGGACAGCAATCAGCCCCAGCATTTT
-	-	TRBV4-1	TRBJ1-6	CASSPEGSSPLHF	TGCGCCAGCAGTCCAGAAGGGAGCTCACCCCTCCACTTT
-	once	TRBV24-1	TRBJ1-2	CATSDLAWAGYTF	TGTGCCACCAGTGATTTAGCATGGGCAGGCTACACCTTC
TRBD2	-	TRBV9	TRBJ2-1	CASSVGGLSGRWNEQFF	TGTGCCAGCAGCGTAGGTGGACTGAGCGGGAGGTGGAATGAGCAGTTCTTC
TRBD1	-	TRBV19	TRBJ1-4	CASSFHSGTGDNEKLFF	TGTGCCAGTAGTTTCCATTCCGGGACAGGGGATAATGAAAAACTGTTTTTT
TRBD1	-	TRBV9	TRBJ2-3	CASSISTGGLTVTDTQYF	TGTGCCAGCAGCATATCCACAGGGGGCCTGACGGTCACAGATACGCAGTATTTT
-	-	TRBV3-1/TRBV3-2	TRBJ1-3	CASSQAGLALSGNTIYF	TGTGCCAGCAGCCAAGCAGGTTTGGCCCTCTCTGGAAACACCATATATTTT
TRBD2	-	TRBV5-1	TRBJ2-5	CASSLAGGTETQYF	TGCGCCAGCAGCTTGGCGGGAGGGACCGAGACCCAGTACTTC
TRBD1	-	TRBV28	TRBJ2-6	CASITGASGANVLTF	TGTGCCAGCATAACAGGGGCCTCTGGGGCCAACGTCCTGACTTTC
TRBD1	-	TRBV2	TRBJ1-5	CASSFGTGSQPQHF	TGTGCCAGCAGTTTCGGGACAGGGAGTCAGCCCCAGCATTTT
-	once	TRBV30	TRBJ1-4	CAWSPDPGVEKLFF	TGTGCCTGGAGTCCCGATCCGGGCGTTGAAAAACTGTTTTTT
TRBD2	-	TRBV29-1	TRBJ2-1	CSVEIGEGKTYNEQFF	TGCAGCGTTGAAATTGGGGAGGGAAAGACCTACAATGAGCAGTTCTTC
-	once	TRBV7-2	TRBJ1-5	CASSLAGRSRNQPQHF	TGTGCCAGCAGCTTAGCCGGCAGGAGTAGAAATCAGCCCCAGCATTTT
TRBD2	few	TRBV7-4	TRBJ2-7	CASSLSASGRANSYEQYF	TGTGCCAGCAGCTTAAGTGCTAGCGGGAGGGCCAATTCCTACGAGCAGTACTTC
-	-	TRBV7-5	TRBJ2-7	CATENEQYF	TGTGCCACCGAAAACGAGCAGTACTTC
-	once	TRBV5-1	TRBJ2-3	CASSLEATPDTQYF	TGCGCCAGCAGCTTGGAGGCTACCCCCGATACGCAGTATTTT
-	-	TRBV5-4	TRBJ1-4	CATKTMLGEKLFF	TGTGCCACCAAAACCATGTTGGGGGAAAAACTGTTTTTT
-	-	TRBV6-1	TRBJ2-7	CASSPLLEQYF	TGTGCCAGCAGCCCCCTCCTCGAGCAGTACTTC
-	-	TRBV28	TRBJ1-5	CASSLRGDNQPQHF	TGTGCCAGCAGTTTAAGGGGTGACAATCAGCCCCAGCATTTT
-	-	TRBV3-1/TRBV3-2	TRBJ2-5	CASSQGPETQYF	TGTGCCAGCAGCCAGGGGCCGGAGACCCAGTACTTC
-	-	TRBV19	TRBJ1-5	CASSFSGRSNQPQHF	TGTGCCAGTAGTTTTAGTGGGAGGAGCAATCAGCCCCAGCATTTT
-	-	TRBV4-2	TRBJ2-1	CASSQDSTEQFF	TGTGCCAGCAGCCAAGATTCGACTGAGCAGTTCTTC
-	-	TRBV27	TRBJ2-2	CASTTPSGYANTGELFF	TGTGCCAGCACCACACCTTCGGGTTACGCGAACACCGGGGAGCTGTTTTTT
-	-	TRBV2	TRBJ2-5	CASSDDLGETQYF	TGTGCCAGCAGTGATGATTTAGGGGAGACCCAGTACTTC
TRBD2	-	TRBV2	TRBJ2-1	CASSDGAGANEQFF	TGTGCCAGCAGTGACGGGGCGGGAGCCAATGAGCAGTTCTTC
-	-	TRBV30	TRBJ2-2	CAWRIPNTGELFF	TGTGCCTGGAGGATTCCAAACACCGGGGAGCTGTTTTTT
-	-	TRBV19	TRBJ2-7	CASSRGGGADSYEQYF	TGTGCCAGTAGTAGAGGAGGGGGGGCAGACTCCTACGAGCAGTACTTC
TRBD2	-	TRBV7-2	TRBJ2-5	CASRSRASGFQETQYF	TGTGCCAGCAGATCCAGGGCTAGCGGATTCCAAGAGACCCAGTACTTC
TRBD1	-	TRBV28	TRBJ1-2	CASTLDRGYGYTF	TGTGCCAGCACCCTGGACAGGGGGTATGGCTACACCTTC
-	-	TRBV19	TRBJ1-3	CASSVLAASGNTIYF	TGTGCCAGTAGTGTTCTGGCAGCCTCTGGAAACACCATATATTTT
TRBD1	-	TRBV10-3	TRBJ1-2	CAITPTGGYGYTF	TGTGCCATCACCCCGACAGGGGGGTATGGCTACACCTTC
-	-	TRBV3-1/TRBV3-2	TRBJ1-5	CASSPGENQPQHF	TGTGCCAGCAGCCCCGGGGAGAACCAGCCCCAGCATTTT